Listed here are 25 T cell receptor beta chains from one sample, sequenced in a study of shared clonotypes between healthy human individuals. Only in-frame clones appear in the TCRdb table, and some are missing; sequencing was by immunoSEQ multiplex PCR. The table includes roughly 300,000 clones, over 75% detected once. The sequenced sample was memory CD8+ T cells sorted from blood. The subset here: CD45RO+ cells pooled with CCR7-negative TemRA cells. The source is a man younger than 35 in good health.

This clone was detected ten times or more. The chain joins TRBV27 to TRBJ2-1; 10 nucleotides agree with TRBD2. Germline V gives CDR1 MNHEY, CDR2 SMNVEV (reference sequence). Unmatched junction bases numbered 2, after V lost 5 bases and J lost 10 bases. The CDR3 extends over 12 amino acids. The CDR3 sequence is CASSMGLAEQFF. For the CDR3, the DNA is TGTGCCAGCAGTATGGGACTAGCGGAGCAGTTCTTC.

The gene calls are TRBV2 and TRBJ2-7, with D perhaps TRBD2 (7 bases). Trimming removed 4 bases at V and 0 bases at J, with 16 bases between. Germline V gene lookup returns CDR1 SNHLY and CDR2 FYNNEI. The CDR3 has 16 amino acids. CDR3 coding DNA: TGTGCCAGCAGTGCGATGGGGGGGACAAGCTCCTACGAGCAGTACTTC. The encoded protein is CASSAMGGTSSYEQYF. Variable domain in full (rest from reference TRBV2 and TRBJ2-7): EPEVTQTPSHQVTQMGQEVILRCVPISNHLYFYWYRQILGQKVEFLVSFYNNEISEKSEIFDDQFSVERPDGSNFTLKIRSTKLEDSAMYFCASSAMGGTSSYEQYFGPGTRLTVT.

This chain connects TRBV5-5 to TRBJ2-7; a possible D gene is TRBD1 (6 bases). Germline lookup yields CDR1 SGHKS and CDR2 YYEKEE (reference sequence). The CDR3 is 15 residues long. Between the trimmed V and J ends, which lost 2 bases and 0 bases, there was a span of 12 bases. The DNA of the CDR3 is TGTGCCAGCAGCTTACAGGGATCCCCCTCCTACGAGCAGTACTTC. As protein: CASSLQGSPSYEQYF.

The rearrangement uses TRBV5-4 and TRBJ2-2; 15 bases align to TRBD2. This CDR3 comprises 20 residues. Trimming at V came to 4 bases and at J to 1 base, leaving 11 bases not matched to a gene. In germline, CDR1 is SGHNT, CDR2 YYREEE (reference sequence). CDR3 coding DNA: TGTGCCAGCAGCCACCCCCTGGGACTAGCGGGGGGATGGAACACCGGGGAGCTGTTTTTT. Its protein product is CASSHPLGLAGGWNTGELFF.

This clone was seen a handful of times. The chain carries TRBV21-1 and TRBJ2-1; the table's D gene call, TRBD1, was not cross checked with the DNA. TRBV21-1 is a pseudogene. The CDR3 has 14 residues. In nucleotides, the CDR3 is TGTGCCAGCAGCGAGCCTCAGGGGCTCAATGAGCAGTTCTTC. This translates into CASSEPQGLNEQFF.

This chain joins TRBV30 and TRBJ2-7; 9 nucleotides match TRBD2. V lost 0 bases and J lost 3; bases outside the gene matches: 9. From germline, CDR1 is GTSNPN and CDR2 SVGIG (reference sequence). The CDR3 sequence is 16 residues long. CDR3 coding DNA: TGTGCCTGGAGTGTTGGGCTAGCGGGAATAGTCTACGAGCAGTACTTC. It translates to CAWSVGLAGIVYEQYF.

For the CDR3, the DNA is TGTGCCAGCGGACTAGCGGAGTGGCCCTCCTACGAGCAGTACTTC. This translates into CASGLAEWPSYEQYF. The chain combines TRBV6-5 with TRBJ2-5; 10 bases agree with TRBD2. Matching the DNA end better, TRBJ2-7 makes the J call doubtful. This CDR3 has 15 amino acids. CDR1 is MNHEY, CDR2 SVGAGI, per germline.

CDR3 in amino acids: CAASKSLAYEQYF. Here the CDR3 DNA reads TGTGCCGCTTCGAAATCACTAGCCTACGAGCAGTACTTC. The chain employs TRBV2 and TRBJ2-7, with D perhaps TRBD2 (5 bases). Germline-derived CDR1 and CDR2 are SNHLY and FYNNEI. Trimming removed 11 bases from V and 2 bases from J, with 16 bases in between. This CDR3 has 13 amino acids. The complete variable domain, with remaining parts taken from reference TRBV2 and TRBJ2-7, reads EPEVTQTPSHQVTQMGQEVILRCVPISNHLYFYWYRQILGQKVEFLVSFYNNEISEKSEIFDDQFSVERPDGSNFTLKIRSTKLEDSAMYFCAASKSLAYEQYFGPGTRLTVT.

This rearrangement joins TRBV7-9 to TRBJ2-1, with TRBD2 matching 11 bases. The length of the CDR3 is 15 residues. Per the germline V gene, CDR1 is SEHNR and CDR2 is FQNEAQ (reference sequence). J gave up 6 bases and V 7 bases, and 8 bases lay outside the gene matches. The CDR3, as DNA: TGTGCCAGCAATCCGACTAGCGGGATGGGCAATGAGCAGTTCTTC. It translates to CASNPTSGMGNEQFF.

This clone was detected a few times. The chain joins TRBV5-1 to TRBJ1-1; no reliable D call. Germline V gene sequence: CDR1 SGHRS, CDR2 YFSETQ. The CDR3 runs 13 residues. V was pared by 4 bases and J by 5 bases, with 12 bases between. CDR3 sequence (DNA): TGCGCCAGCAGCCTTTACACGGGAACTGAAGCTTTCTTT. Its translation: CASSLYTGTEAFF.

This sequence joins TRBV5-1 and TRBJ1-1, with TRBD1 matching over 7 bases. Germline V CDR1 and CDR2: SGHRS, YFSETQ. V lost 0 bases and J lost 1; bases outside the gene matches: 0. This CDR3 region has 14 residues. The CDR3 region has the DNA TGCGCCAGCAGCTTGGCAGGGGGGAACACTGAAGCTTTCTTT. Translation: CASSLAGGNTEAFF.

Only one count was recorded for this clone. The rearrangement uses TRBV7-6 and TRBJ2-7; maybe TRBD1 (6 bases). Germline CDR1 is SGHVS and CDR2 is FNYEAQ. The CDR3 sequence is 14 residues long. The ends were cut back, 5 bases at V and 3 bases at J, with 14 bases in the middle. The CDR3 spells CASSPLGQGYEQYF. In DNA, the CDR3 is TGTGCCAGCAGCCCACTGGGACAAGGCTACGAGCAGTACTTC.

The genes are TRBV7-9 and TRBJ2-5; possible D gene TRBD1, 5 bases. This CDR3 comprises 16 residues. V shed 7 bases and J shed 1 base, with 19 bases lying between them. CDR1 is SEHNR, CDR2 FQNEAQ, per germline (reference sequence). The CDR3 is CASTKSKGRSQETQYF. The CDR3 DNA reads TGTGCCAGCACCAAAAGCAAGGGGCGGTCCCAAGAGACCCAGTACTTC. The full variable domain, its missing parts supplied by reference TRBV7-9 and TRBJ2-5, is DTGVSQNPRHKITKRGQNVTFRCDPISEHNRLYWYRQTLGQGPEFLTYFQNEAQLEKSRLLSDRFSAERPKGSFSTLEIQRTEQGDSAMYLCASTKSKGRSQETQYFGPGTRLLVL.

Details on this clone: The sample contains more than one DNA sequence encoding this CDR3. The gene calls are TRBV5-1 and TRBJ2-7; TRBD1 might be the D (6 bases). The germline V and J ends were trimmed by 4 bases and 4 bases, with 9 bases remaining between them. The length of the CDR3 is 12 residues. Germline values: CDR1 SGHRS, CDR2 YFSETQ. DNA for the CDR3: TGCGCCAGCAGCCCGGACAGATACGAGCAGTACTTC. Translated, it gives CASSPDRYEQYF.

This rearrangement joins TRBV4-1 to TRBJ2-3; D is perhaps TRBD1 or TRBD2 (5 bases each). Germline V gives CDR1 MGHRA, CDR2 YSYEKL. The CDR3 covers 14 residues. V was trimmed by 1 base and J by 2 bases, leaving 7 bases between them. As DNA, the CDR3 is TGCGCCAGCAGCCAAGTGGGGACCACAGATACGCAGTATTTT. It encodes CASSQVGTTDTQYF.

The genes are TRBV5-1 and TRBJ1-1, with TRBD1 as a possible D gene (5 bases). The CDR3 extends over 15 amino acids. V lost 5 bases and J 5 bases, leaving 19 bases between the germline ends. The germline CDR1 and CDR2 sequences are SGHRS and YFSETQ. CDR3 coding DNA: TGCGCCAGCAGATTTGGCCCCCTCGGGGGAACTGAAGCTTTCTTT. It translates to CASRFGPLGGTEAFF.

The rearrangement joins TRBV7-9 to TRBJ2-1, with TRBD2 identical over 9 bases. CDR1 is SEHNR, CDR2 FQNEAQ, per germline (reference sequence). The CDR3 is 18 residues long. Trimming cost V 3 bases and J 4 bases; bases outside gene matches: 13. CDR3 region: CASSFTAVAGVSYNEQFF. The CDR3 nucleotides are TGTGCCAGCAGCTTCACTGCCGTAGCGGGAGTCTCTTACAATGAGCAGTTCTTC.

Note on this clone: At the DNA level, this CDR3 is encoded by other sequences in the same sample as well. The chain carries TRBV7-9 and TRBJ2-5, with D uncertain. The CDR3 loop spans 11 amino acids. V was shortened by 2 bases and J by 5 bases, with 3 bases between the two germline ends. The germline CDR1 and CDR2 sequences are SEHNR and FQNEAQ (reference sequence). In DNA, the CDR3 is TGTGCCAGCAGCTTACAGGAGACCCAGTACTTC. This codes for CASSLQETQYF.

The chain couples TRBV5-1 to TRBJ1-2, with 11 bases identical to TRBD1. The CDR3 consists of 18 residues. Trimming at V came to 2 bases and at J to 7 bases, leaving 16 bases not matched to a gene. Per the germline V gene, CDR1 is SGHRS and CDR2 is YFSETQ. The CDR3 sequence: CASSLDQPRDRGISGYTF. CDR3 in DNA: TGCGCCAGCAGCTTAGACCAACCCCGGGACAGGGGGATCAGTGGCTACACCTTC.

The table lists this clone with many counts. The CDR3 DNA sequence: TGCGCCAGCAGCCAAGAGCCGACAGGGATCTACAATGAGCAGTTCTTC. Amino acids: CASSQEPTGIYNEQFF. The rearrangement uses TRBV4-1 and TRBJ2-1; 7 bases agree with TRBD1. Losses at the gene ends were 0 bases for V and 3 bases for J; bases not matched to a gene: 5. CDR3 length: 16 residues. Germline V lookup: CDR1 MGHRA, CDR2 YSYEKL.

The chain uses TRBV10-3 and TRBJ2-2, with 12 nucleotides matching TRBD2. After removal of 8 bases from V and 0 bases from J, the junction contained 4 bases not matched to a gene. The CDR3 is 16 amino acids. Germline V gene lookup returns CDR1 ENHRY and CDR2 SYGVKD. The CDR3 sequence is CAIPRTSGTNTGELFF. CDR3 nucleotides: TGTGCCATCCCCCGGACTAGCGGGACGAACACCGGGGAGCTGTTTTTT.

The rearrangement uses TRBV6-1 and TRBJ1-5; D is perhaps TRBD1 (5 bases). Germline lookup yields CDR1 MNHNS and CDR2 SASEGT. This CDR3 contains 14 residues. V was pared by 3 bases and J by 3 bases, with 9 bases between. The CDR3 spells CASSEGGNNQPQHF. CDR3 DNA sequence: TGTGCCAGCAGTGAGGGGGGGAACAATCAGCCCCAGCATTTT.

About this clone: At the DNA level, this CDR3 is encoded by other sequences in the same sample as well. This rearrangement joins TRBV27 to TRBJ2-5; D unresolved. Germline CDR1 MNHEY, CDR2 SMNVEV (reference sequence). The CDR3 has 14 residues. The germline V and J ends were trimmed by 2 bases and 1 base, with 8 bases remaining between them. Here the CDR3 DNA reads TGTGCCAGCAGTTTAGGGCCGGGCCAAGAGACCCAGTACTTC. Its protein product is CASSLGPGQETQYF.

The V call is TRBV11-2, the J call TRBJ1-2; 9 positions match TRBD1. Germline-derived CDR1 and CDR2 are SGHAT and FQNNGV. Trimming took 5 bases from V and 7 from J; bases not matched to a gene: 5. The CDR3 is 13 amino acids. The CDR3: CASSPTGGSGYTF. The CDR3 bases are TGTGCCAGCAGCCCCACAGGGGGCTCTGGCTACACCTTC.

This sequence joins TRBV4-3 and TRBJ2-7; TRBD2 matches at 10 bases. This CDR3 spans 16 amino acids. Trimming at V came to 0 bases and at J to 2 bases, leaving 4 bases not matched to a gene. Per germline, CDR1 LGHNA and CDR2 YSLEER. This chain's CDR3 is CASSQDIGLAAYEQYF. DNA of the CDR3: TGCGCCAGCAGCCAAGATATAGGACTAGCGGCCTACGAGCAGTACTTC.